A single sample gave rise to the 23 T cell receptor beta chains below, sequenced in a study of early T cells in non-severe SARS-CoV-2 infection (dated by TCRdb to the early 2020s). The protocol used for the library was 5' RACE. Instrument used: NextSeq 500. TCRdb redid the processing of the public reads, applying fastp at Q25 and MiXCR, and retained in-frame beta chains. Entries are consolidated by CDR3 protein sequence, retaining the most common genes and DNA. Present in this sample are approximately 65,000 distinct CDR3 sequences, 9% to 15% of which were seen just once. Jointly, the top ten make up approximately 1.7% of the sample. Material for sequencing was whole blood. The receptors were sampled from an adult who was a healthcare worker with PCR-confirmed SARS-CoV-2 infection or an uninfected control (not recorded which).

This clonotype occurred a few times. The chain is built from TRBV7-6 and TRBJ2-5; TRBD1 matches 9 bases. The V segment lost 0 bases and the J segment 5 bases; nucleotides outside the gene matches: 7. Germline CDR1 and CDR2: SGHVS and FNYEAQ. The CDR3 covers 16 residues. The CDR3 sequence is CASSLAPGQGGETQYF. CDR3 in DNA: TGTGCCAGCAGCTTAGCACCGGGACAGGGCGGGGAGACCCAGTACTTC.

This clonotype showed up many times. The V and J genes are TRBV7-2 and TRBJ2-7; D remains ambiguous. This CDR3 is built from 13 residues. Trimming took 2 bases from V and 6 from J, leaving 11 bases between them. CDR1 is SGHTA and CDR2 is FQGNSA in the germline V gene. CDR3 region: CASSLSTAFEQYF. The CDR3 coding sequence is TGTGCCAGCAGCTTATCAACGGCCTTCGAGCAGTACTTC.

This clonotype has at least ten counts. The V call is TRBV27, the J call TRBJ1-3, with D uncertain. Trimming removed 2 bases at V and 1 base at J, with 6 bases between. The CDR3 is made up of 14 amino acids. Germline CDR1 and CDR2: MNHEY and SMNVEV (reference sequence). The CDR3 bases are TGTGCCAGCAGTTTACGGCAGTCTGGAAACACCATATATTTT. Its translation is CASSLRQSGNTIYF.

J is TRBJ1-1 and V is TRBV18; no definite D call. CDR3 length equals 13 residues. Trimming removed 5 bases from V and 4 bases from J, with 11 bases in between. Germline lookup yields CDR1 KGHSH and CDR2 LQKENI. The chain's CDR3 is CASSSGPLTEAFF. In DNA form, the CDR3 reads TGTGCCAGCTCATCCGGTCCCCTCACTGAAGCTTTCTTT.

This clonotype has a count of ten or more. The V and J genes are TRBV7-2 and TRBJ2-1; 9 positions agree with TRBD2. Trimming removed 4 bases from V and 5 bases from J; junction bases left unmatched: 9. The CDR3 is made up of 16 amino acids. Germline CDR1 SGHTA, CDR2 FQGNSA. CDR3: CASSSRTSEIHNEQFF. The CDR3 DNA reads TGTGCCAGCAGCTCGCGGACTAGCGAGATTCACAATGAGCAGTTCTTC.

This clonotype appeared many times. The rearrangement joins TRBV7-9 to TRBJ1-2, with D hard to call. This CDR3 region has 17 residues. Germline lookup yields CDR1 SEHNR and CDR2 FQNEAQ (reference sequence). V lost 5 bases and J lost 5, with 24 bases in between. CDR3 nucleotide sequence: TGTGCCAGCAGCCAAGGCAGTGACCGGTTTAACTATTATGGCTACACCTTC. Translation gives CASSQGSDRFNYYGYTF.

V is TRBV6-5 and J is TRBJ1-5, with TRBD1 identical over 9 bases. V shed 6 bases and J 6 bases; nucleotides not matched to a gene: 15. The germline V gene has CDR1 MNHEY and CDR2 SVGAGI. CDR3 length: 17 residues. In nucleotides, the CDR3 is TGTGCCAGCAGGGCCGCAGCGGGACAGGGAAAACGTCAGCCCCAGCATTTT. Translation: CASRAAAGQGKRQPQHF.

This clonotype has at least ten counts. As DNA, the CDR3 is TGTGCCAGCAGCTTAGTGAGTTGGGCCGAGCAGTACTTC. It encodes CASSLVSWAEQYF. The V gene is TRBV11-3, the J gene TRBJ2-7; no clear D. V lost 1 base to trimming and J lost 6 bases, with 10 bases between them. CDR1 is SGHNT and CDR2 is YENEEA in the germline V gene. CDR3 length: 13 amino acids. Looking up the rest from reference TRBV11-3 and TRBJ2-7 gives the full variable domain: EAGVVQSPRYKIIEKKQPVAFWCNPISGHNTLYWYLQNLGQGPELLIRYENEEAVDDSQLPKDRFSAERLKGVDSTLKIQPAELGDSAVYLCASSLVSWAEQYFGPGTRLTVT.

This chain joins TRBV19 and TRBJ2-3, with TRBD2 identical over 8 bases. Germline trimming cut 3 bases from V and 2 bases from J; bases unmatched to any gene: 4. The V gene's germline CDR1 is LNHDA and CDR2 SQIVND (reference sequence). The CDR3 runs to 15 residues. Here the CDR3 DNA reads TGTGCCAGTAGTATTTCGCGGGGGGACACAGATACGCAGTATTTT. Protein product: CASSISRGDTDTQYF.

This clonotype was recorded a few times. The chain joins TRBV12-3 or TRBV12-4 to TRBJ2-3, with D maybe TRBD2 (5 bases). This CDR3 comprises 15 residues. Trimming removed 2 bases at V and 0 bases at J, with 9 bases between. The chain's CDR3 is CASSLRDLSTDTQYF. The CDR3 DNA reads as TGTGCCAGCAGTTTACGGGATCTTAGCACAGATACGCAGTATTTT.

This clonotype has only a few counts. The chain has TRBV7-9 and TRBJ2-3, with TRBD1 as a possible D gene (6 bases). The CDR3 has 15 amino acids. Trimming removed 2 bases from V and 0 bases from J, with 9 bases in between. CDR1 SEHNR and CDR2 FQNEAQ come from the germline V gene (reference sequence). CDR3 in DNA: TGTGCCAGCAGCTTATATCAGGGGAGCACAGATACGCAGTATTTT. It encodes CASSLYQGSTDTQYF. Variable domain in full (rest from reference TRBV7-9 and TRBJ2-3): DTGVSQNPRHKITKRGQNVTFRCDPISEHNRLYWYRQTLGQGPEFLTYFQNEAQLEKSRLLSDRFSAERPKGSFSTLEIQRTEQGDSAMYLCASSLYQGSTDTQYFGPGTRLTVL.

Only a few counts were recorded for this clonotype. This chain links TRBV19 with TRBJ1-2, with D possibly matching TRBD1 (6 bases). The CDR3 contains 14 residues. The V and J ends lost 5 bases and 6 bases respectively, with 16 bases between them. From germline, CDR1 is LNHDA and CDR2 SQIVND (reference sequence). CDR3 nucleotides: TGTGCCAGTAGTGTCACGAGACAGGTGGATGGCTACACCTTC. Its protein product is CASSVTRQVDGYTF.

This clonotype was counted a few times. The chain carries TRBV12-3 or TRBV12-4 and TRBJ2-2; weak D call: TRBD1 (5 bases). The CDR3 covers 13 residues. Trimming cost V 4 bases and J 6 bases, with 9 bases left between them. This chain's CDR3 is CASSSTDPGELFF. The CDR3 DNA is TGTGCCAGCAGTTCGACAGACCCCGGGGAGCTGTTTTTT.

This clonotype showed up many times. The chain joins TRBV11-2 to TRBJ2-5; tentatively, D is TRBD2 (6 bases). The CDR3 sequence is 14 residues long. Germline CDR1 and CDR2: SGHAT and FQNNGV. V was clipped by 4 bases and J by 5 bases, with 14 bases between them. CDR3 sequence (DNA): TGTGCCAGCAGCTCACAACTAGCCTCGGAGACCCAGTACTTC. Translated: CASSSQLASETQYF.

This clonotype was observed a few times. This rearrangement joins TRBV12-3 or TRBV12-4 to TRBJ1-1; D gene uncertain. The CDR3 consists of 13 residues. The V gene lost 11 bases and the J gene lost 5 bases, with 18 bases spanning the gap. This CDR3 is CAAHPRSRTEAFF. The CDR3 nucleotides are TGTGCCGCCCACCCGCGGAGTCGGACTGAAGCTTTCTTT.

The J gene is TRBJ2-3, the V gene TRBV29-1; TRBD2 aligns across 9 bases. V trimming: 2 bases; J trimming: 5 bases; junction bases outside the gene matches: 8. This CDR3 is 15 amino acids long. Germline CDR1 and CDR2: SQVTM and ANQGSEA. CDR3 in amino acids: CSVERRGGGRDTQYF. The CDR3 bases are TGCAGCGTTGAACGGCGCGGGGGGGGCAGAGATACGCAGTATTTT.

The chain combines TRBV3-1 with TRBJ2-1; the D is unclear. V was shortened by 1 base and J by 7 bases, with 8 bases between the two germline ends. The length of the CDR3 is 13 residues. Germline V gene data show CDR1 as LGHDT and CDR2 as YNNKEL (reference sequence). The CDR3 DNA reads TGTGCCAGCAGCCAAGTAGGTAGGAATGAGCAGTTCTTC. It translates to CASSQVGRNEQFF.

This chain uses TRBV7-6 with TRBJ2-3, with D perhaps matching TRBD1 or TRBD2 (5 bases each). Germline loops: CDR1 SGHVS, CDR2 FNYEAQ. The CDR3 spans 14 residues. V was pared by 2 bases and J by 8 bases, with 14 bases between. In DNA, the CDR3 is TGTGCCAGCAGCTTACCCAGTCGTGGGGGTACGCAGTATTTT. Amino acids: CASSLPSRGGTQYF.

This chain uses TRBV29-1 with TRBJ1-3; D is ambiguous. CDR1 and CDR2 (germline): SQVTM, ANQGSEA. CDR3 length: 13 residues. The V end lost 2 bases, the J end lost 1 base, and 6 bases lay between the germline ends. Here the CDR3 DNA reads TGCAGCGTTGAACGGGAATCTGGAAACACCATATATTTT. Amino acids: CSVERESGNTIYF.

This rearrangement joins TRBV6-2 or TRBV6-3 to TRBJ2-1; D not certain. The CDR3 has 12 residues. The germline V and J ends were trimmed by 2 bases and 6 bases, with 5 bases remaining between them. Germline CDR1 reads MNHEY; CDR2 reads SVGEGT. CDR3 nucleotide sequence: TGTGCCAGCAGTTACGGCGCCAATGAGCAGTTCTTC. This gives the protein CASSYGANEQFF.

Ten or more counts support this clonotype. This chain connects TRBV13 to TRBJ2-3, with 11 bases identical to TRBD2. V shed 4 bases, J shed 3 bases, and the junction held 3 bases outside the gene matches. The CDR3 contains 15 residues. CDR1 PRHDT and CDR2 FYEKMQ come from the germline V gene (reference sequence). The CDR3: CASSSSGGRTDTQYF. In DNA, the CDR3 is TGTGCCAGCAGCTCTAGCGGGGGGAGGACAGATACGCAGTATTTT.

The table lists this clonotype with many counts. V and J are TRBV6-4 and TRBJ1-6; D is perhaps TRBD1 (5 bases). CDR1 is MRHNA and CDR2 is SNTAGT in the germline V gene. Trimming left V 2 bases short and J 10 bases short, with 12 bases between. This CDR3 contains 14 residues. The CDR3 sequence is CASSDTLGESPLHF. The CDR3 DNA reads TGTGCCAGCAGTGACACCCTAGGGGAATCACCCCTCCACTTT.

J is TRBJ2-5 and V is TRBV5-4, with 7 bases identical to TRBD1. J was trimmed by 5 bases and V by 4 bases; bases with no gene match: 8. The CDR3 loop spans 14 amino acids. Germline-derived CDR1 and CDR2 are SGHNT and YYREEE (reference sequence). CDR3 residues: CASSTTQGMETQYF. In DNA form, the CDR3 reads TGTGCCAGCAGCACCACACAGGGGATGGAGACCCAGTACTTC.